This entry describes one T cell receptor (beta chain). How the authors handled the data: Estimation of nucleated cell counts relied on the amplification of reference gene primers. Data came from immunoSEQ multiplex PCR; TCRdb stores just in-frame clones and leaves some out. V and J calls and clone size come straight from that table; D and trimming were deduced from the DNA. The sample carries 250,000 to 350,000 clones, about 83% recorded once. The entry originates in a study of blood T cell repertoires in COVID-19. Study-level background: The United States, Italy and Spain supplied acute and convalescent COVID-19 samples. The analysed material was cDNA or gDNA that came from T cells, B-cell-depleted T cells, or PBMCs.

V was clipped by 3 bases and J by 4 bases; unmatched bases: 3. The CDR3 has 14 amino acids. The germline V gene has CDR1 SGHTA and CDR2 FQGNSA. The rearrangement uses TRBV7-2 and TRBJ2-3; 8 nucleotides line up with TRBD2. Sequencing was carried out using peripheral blood. The TCR was taken from a woman aged 50 to 60 with acute or convalescent COVID-19. The CDR3 region is CASSFKAGADTQYF. CDR3 DNA: TGTGCCAGCAGCTTTAAAGCGGGGGCAGATACGCAGTATTTT. Full variable domain (rest looked up from reference TRBV7-2 and TRBJ2-3): GAGVSQSPSNKVTEKGKDVELRCDPISGHTALYWYRQSLGQGLEFLIYFQGNSAPDKSGLPSDRFSAERTGGSVSTLTIQRTQQEDSAVYLCASSFKAGADTQYFGPGTRLTVL.